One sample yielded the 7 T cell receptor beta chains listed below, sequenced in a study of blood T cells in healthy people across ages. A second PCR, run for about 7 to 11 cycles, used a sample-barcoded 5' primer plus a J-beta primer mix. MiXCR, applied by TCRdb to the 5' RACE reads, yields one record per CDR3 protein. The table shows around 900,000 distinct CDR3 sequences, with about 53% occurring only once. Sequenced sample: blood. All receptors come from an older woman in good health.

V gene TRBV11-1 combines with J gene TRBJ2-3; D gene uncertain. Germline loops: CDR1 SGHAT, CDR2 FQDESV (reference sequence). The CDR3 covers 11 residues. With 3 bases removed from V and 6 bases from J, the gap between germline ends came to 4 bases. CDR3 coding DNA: TGTGCCAGCAGCTTTGACGATACGCAGTATTTT. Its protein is CASSFDDTQYF. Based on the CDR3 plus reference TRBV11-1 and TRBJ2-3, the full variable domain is EAEVAQSPRYKITEKSQAVAFWCDPISGHATLYWYRQILGQGPELLVQFQDESVVDDSQLPKDRFSAERLKGVDSTLKIQPAELGDSAMYLCASSFDDTQYFGPGTRLTVL.

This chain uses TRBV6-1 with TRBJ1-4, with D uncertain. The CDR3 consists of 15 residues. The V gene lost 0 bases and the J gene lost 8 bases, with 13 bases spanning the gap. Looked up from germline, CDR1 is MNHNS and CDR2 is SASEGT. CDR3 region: CASSEALSGREKLFF. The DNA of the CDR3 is TGTGCCAGCAGTGAAGCGCTTTCAGGTCGGGAAAAACTGTTTTTT.

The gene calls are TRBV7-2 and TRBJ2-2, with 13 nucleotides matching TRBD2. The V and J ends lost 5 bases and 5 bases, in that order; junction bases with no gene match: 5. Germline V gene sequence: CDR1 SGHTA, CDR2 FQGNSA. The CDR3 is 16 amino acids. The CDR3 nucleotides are TGTGCCAGCAGCCACGGGACTAGCGGGGATACCGGGGAGCTGTTTTTT. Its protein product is CASSHGTSGDTGELFF.

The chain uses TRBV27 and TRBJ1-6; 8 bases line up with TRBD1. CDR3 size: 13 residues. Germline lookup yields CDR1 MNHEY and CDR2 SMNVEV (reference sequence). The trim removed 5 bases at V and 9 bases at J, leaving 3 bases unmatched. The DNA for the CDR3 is TGTGCCAGCAGTGTAACAGGGGGTTCACCCCTCCACTTT. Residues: CASSVTGGSPLHF.

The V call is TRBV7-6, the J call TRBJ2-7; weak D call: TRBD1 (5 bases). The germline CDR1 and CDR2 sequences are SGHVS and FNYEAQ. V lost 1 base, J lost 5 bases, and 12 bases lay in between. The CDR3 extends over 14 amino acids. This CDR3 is CASSLGQYFDEQYF. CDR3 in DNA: TGTGCCAGCAGCTTAGGACAGTATTTCGACGAGCAGTACTTC. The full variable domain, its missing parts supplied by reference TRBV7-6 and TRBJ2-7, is GAGVSQSPRYKVTKRGQDVALRCDPISGHVSLYWYRQALGQGPEFLTYFNYEAQQDKSGLPNDRFSAERPEGSISTLTIQRTEQRDSAMYRCASSLGQYFDEQYFGPGTRLTVT.

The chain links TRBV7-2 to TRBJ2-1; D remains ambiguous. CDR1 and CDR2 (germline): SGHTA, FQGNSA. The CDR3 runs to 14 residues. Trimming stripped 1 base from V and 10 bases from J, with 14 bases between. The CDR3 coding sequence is TGTGCCAGCAGCTTAGAACGGACCCTGGGGGAGCAGTTCTTC. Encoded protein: CASSLERTLGEQFF. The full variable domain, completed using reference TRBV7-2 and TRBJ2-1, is GAGVSQSPSNKVTEKGKDVELRCDPISGHTALYWYRQSLGQGLEFLIYFQGNSAPDKSGLPSDRFSAERTGGSVSTLTIQRTQQEDSAVYLCASSLERTLGEQFFGPGTRLTVL.

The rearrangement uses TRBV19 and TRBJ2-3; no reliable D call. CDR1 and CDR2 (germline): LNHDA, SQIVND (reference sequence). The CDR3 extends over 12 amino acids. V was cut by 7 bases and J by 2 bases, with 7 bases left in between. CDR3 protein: CASTYPTDTQYF. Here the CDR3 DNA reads TGTGCCAGTACCTATCCCACAGATACGCAGTATTTT.